This T cell receptor beta chain is drawn from a study of graft-versus-host responses after intestinal transplantation. Turning to the study itself: Multivisceral, liver-intestinal, or isolated intestinal transplants were performed in recipients.

Using immunoSEQ multiplex PCR, the repertoire was profiled, and TCRdb retains in-frame clones only, with some absent. Altogether about 8,900 clones are present, around 28% being singletons, with the ten largest covering over 4%. CDR1 is MNHNY, CDR2 SVGAGI, per germline (reference sequence). V dropped 7 bases and J dropped 4; count of bases not matched to a gene: 10. The CDR3 loop spans 15 amino acids. CFSE-labeled responder cells (about 200,000) were plated with about 200,000 irradiated, violet-dye-labeled stimulator cells. Sorting was performed after the reaction on proliferating CFSE-low CD3+CD4+ and CD3+CD8+ responders. The study's findings and limits: GvH clones appeared in recipient marrow, some first in ileum or blood.

Sequenced here: alloreactive CD8+ T cells from a mixed lymphocyte reaction culture, sampled before transplantation. Subset indicated: CFSE-low proliferating T cells sorted from approximately six-day pre-transplant mixed lymphocyte reaction (GvH or HvG direction). The chain uses TRBV6-6 and TRBJ2-3, with TRBD2 identical over 8 bases. The receptor was derived from a human patient who was an organ donor for intestinal transplantation. The CDR3 loop is CASKTLTGGPDTQYF. Written as DNA, the CDR3 is TGTGCCAGCAAAACCCTTACGGGGGGGCCAGATACGCAGTATTTT.